This T cell receptor beta chain was profiled in a study of cytomegalovirus exposure and HLA in healthy donors. Study as a whole: Previous work identified 95 million to 140 million unique TCR beta sequences from some 170 million T cells. General study results and limits: The authors later linked a missense DCLRE1C variant to TCR beta V- and J-gene trimming. Clonal expansion, a later analysis showed, was greater in HLA-associated TCR beta chains than in equally common others.

A few counts support this clone. As yet, its antigen is unknown. The V end was cut by 2 bases, the J end by 6 bases, with 13 bases between. Germline V gives CDR1 SQVTM, CDR2 ANQGSEA. The CDR3 consists of 13 residues. The PCR ran on 60 Vbeta and 13 Jbeta primers. Profiled with immunoSEQ multiplex PCR; TCRdb holds only in-frame clones, not every one. The table lists about 160,000 clones, roughly 75% of them singletons, with around 2.4% in the top ten. The sample consisted of PBMCs. This chain joins TRBV29-1 and TRBJ2-5; D possibly corresponds to TRBD1 (6 bases). The sequence was obtained from a female donor in good health and CMV-seronegative. The CDR3 DNA sequence: TGCAGCGTTGAATGGGGGCAAAGGCAGACCCAGTACTTC. Protein sequence: CSVEWGQRQTQYF.